This T cell receptor beta chain was retrieved from a study of vaccination effects on CD4 cells after COVID-19. Study observations and caveats: Whether induced by infection or by vaccine, clones showed marked clonal contraction late after vaccination.

Profiled with immunoSEQ multiplex PCR; TCRdb holds only in-frame clones, not every one. The table has roughly 27,000 clones, almost 80% seen once; the top ten hold under 7%. Remarks on this clone: No antigen is known for it.

Sequencing was preceded by expansion of antigen-specific CD4+ T cells with viral peptide pools in the ViraFEST assay. CD4+ T cells were isolated after about nine days of culture. Vaccination of participants consisted of two doses of either the BNT162b2 or mRNA-1273 vaccine. The sequence derives from a human donor who received a COVID-19 vaccine. Some clones in this sample may be carry-over from other donors' samples. The sample was CD4+ T cells from PBMCs cultured with SARS-CoV-2 spike peptides, taken after COVID-19 vaccination.

The CDR3 sequence is CASSMTGHDTDTQYF. The CDR3 coding sequence is TGTGCCAGTAGTATGACTGGACACGACACAGATACGCAGTATTTT. This chain uses TRBV19 with TRBJ2-3, with D possibly TRBD1 on 5 matching bases. V lost 3 bases and J 2 bases, leaving 12 bases between the germline ends. Germline lookup yields CDR1 LNHDA and CDR2 SQIVND (reference sequence). The CDR3 covers 15 residues.